This T cell receptor (beta chain) was recovered during a study of CD4 T cells in relation to SARS-CoV-2 and coronaviruses. Study context: PBMCs were cultured with antigen for nine to ten days before TCR beta sequencing.

Study-wide points: In roughly 60% of donors, memory CD4+ clonotypes crossrecognized SARS-CoV-2 and at least one common cold coronavirus spike. According to naive versus memory sequencing, detected responses are memory recall, not newly primed.

This CDR3 region has 13 residues. Germline V CDR1 and CDR2: MDHEN, SYDVKM. V lost 9 bases to trimming and J lost 0 bases; unmatched junction nucleotides: 5. CEF-cultured naive and memory CD4+ T cell DNA got survey-level sequencing. The data were produced by immunoSEQ multiplex PCR, yet TCRdb's version contains in-frame clones alone and is incomplete. The data show about 38,000 clones, with over 70% seen just once and just over 20% held by the top ten. Worth noting for this clone: Its antigen remains unidentified.

The sample was memory CD4+ T cells from PBMCs, cultured in vitro. The gene calls are TRBV28 and TRBJ2-7; 7 nucleotides line up with TRBD1. This sequence was found in an adult with COVID-19. In DNA, the CDR3 is TGTGCCAGTGGGACAGCCAACTCCTACGAGCAGTACTTC. Translated: CASGTANSYEQYF.